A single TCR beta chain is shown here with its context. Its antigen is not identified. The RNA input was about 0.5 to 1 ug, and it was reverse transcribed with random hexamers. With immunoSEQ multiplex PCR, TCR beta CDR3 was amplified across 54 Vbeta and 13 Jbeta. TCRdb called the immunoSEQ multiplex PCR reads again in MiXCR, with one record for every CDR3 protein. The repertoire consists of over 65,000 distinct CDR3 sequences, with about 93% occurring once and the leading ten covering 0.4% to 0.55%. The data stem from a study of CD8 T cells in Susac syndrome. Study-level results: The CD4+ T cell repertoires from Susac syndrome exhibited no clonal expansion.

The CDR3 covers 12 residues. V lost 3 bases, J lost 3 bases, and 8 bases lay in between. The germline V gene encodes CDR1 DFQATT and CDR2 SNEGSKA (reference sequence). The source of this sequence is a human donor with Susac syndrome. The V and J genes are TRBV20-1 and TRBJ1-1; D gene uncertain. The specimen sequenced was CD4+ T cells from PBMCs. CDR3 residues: CSARTPYTEAFF. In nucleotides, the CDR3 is TGCAGTGCTAGGACCCCCTACACTGAAGCTTTCTTT.